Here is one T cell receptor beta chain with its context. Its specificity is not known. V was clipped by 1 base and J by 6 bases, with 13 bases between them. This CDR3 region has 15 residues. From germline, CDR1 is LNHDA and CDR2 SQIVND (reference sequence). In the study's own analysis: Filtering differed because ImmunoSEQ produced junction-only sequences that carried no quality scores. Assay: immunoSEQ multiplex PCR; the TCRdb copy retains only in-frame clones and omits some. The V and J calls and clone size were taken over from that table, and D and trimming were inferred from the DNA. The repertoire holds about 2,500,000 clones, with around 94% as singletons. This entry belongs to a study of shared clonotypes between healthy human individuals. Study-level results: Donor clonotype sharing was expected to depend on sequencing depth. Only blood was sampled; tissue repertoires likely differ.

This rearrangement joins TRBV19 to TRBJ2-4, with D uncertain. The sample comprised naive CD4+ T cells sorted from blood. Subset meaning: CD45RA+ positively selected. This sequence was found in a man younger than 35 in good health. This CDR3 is CASSIGDLGLNIQYF. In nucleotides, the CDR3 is TGTGCCAGTAGTATAGGAGACCTTGGCTTAAACATTCAGTACTTC.